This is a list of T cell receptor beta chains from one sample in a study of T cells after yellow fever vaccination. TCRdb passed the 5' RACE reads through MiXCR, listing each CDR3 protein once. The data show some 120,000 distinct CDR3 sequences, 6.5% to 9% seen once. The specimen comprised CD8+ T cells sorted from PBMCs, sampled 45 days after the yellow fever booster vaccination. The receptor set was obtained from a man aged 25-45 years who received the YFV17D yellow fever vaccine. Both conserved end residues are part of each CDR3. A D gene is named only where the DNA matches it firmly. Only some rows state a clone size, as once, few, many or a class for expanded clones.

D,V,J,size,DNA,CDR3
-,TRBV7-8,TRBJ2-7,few,TGTGCCAGCAGCTTAGCGAGGGCTAACTCCTACGAGCAGTACTTC,CASSLARANSYEQYF
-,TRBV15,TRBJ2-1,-,TGTGCCACCAGCAGAGTAGGGCGTGTTGGGTCTGAGCAGTTCTTC,CATSRVGRVGSEQFF
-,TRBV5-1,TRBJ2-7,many,TGCGCCAGCAGCCTCGGGGCGTTGCAGAACGAGCAGTACTTC,CASSLGALQNEQYF
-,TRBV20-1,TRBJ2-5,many,TGCAGTGCTAGTGAGGCGAGCGGTGAGACCCAGTACTTC,CSASEASGETQYF
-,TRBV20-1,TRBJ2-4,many,TGCAGTGCTAGCCCCCTTGTATTAGCCAAAAACATTCAGTACTTC,CSASPLVLAKNIQYF
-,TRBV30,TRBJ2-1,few,TGTGCCTGGACAAGCGCTAGCTCCTACAATGAGCAGTTCTTC,CAWTSASSYNEQFF
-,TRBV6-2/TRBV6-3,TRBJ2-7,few,TGTGCCAGCAGCCTTGCTTTTGCCTACGAGCAGTACTTC,CASSLAFAYEQYF
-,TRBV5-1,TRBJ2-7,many,TGCGCCAGCAGCGCGGGGAGAGAGCAGTACTTC,CASSAGREQYF
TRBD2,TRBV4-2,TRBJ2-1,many,TGTGCCAGCAGCCATATAGCGGGAGGACCGACCAATGAGCAGTTCTTC,CASSHIAGGPTNEQFF
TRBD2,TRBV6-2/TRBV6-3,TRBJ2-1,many,TGTGCCAGCAGTTACTCGATTAGCGGGAGGGAAAATGAGCAGTTCTTC,CASSYSISGRENEQFF
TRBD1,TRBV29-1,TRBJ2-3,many,TGCAGCGTTTTCGCCACAACAGGGGCCCGGGATACGCAGTATTTT,CSVFATTGARDTQYF
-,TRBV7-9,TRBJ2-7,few,TGTGCCAGCAGAGCCACCGGGACTTACTCCTACGAGCAGTACTTC,CASRATGTYSYEQYF
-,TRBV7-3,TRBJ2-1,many,TGTGCCAGCAGCCCCAGTGGACTGGACGTTGAGCAGTTCTTC,CASSPSGLDVEQFF
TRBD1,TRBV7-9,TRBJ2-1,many,TGTGCCAGCAGGGTTGACAGGGGAACTTCTTACAATGAGCAGTTCTTC,CASRVDRGTSYNEQFF